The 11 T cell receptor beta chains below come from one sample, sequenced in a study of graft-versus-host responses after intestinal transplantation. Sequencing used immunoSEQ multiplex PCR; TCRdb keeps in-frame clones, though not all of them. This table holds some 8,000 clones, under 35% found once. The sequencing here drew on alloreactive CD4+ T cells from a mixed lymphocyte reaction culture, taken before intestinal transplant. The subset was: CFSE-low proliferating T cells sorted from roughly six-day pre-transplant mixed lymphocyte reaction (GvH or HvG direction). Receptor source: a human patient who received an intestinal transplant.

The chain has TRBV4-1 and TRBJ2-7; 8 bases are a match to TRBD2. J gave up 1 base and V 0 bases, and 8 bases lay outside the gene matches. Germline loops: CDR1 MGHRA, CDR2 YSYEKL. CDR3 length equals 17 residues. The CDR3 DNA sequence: TGCGCCAGCAGCCAAGAGCCGGTACCTAGCGGGTCCTACGAGCAGTACTTC. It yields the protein CASSQEPVPSGSYEQYF.

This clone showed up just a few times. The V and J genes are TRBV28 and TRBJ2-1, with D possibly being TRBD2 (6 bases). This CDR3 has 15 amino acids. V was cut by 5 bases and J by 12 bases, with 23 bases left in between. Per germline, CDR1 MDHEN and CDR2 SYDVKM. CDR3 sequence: CASSLSGHRVGGQFF. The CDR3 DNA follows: TGTGCCAGCAGTCTTTCCGGGCACCGCGTGGGGGGGCAGTTCTTC.

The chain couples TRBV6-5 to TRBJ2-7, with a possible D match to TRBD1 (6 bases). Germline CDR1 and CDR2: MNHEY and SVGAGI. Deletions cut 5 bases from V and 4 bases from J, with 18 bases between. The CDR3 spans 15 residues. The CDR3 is CASSARDRLQYEQYF. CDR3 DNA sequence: TGTGCCAGCAGTGCCAGAGACAGGCTACAATACGAGCAGTACTTC.

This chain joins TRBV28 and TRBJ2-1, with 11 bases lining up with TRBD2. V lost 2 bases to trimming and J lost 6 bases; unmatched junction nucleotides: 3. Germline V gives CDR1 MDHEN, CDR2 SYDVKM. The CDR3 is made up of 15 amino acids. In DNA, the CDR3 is TGTGCCAGCAGTTTACTAGCGGGGGGTTTCAATGAGCAGTTCTTC. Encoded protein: CASSLLAGGFNEQFF.

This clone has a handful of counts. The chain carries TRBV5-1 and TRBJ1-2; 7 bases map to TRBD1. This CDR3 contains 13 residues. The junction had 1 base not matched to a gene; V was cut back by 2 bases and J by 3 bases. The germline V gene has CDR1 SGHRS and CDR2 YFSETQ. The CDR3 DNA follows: TGCGCCAGCAGCTTCGGGACAGACTATGGCTACACCTTC. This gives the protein CASSFGTDYGYTF.

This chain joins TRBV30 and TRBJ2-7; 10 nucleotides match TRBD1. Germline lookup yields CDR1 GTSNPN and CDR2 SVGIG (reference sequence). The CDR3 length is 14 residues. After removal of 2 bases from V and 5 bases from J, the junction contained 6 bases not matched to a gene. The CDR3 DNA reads TGTGCCTGGAGTTGGACAGGGGGATTAGACGAGCAGTACTTC. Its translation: CAWSWTGGLDEQYF. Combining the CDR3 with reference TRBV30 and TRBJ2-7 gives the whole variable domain SQTIHQWPATLVQPVGSPLSLECTVEGTSNPNLYWYRQAAGRGLQLLFYSVGIGQISSEVPQNLSASRPQDRQFILSSKKLLLSDSGFYLCAWSWTGGLDEQYFGPGTRLTVT.

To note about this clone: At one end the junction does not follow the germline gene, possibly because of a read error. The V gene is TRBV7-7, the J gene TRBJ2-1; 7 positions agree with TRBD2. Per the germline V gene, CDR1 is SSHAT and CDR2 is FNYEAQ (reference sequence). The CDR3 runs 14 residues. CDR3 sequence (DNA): TGTGCTAGCAGCTTAGAGGGAGGGACCGATGAGCAGTTCTTC. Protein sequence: CASSLEGGTDEQFF.

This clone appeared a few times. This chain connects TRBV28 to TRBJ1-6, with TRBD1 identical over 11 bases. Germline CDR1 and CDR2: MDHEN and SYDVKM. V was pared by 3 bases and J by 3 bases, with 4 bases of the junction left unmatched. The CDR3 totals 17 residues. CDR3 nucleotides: TGTGCCAGCAGTTTGGGGACAGGGGGAAACTATAATTCACCCCTCCACTTT. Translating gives CASSLGTGGNYNSPLHF.

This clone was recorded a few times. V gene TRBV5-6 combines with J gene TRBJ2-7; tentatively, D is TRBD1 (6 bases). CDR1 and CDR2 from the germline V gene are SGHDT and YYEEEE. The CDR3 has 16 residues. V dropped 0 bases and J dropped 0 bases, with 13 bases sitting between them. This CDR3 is CASSLAQGPPSYEQYF. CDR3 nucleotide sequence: TGTGCCAGCAGCTTGGCTCAGGGGCCCCCCTCCTACGAGCAGTACTTC.

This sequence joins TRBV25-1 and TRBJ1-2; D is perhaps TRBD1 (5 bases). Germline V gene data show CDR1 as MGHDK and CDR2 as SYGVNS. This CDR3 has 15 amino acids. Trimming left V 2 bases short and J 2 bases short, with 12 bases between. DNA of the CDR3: TGTGCCAGCAGTGAAGTTGGGGGGAAGAACTATGGCTACACCTTC. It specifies CASSEVGGKNYGYTF.

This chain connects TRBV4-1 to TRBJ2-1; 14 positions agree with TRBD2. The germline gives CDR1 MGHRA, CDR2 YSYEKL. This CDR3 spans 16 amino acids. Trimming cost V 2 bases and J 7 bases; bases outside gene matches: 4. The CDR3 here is CASSQLGLAGANEQFF. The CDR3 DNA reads TGCGCCAGCAGCCAATTGGGACTAGCGGGAGCTAATGAGCAGTTCTTC.